The T cell receptor beta chain under discussion was sequenced for a study of cytomegalovirus exposure and HLA in healthy donors. This PCR relied on a set of 60 Vbeta primers and 13 Jbeta primers. Repertoires were generated with immunoSEQ multiplex PCR, while TCRdb's copy carries only in-frame clones and drops some. The sample lists some 170,000 clones; roughly 89% were seen once. Trimming removed 2 bases at V and 7 bases at J, with 21 bases between. CDR3 size: 16 residues. This clone was seen once. The receptor was derived from a woman aged 25 to 39 in good health and CMV-seronegative. Source material: PBMCs. The chain employs TRBV23-1 and TRBJ2-7; D gene unclear. TRBV23-1 counts as an open reading frame of uncertain function. CDR3 sequence reads: CASSQVLRPGTREQYF. The CDR3 DNA sequence: TGCGCCAGCAGTCAAGTACTACGTCCCGGTACTCGGGAGCAGTACTTC.